The 29 T cell receptor beta chains presented below share a single source sample, sequenced in a study of blood T cell repertoires in COVID-19. Here immunoSEQ multiplex PCR was the method, and the copy in TCRdb shows in-frame clones only, minus some. The table includes 150,000 to 200,000 clones, more than 60% detected once. Input material: peripheral blood. All receptors derive from a man in his fifties who had recovered from COVID-19.

The chain carries TRBV7-3 and TRBJ2-1; possibly TRBD1 for D (5 bases). This CDR3 is built from 15 residues. Germline assignment: CDR1 SGHTA and CDR2 FQGTGA. Trimming took 0 bases from V and 9 from J, leaving 15 bases between them. The CDR3 reads CASSLTAQGWGEQFF. Written as DNA, the CDR3 is TGTGCCAGCAGCTTAACGGCGCAGGGTTGGGGTGAGCAGTTCTTC. Together with reference TRBV7-3 and TRBJ2-1, the CDR3 gives the full variable domain: GAGVSQTPSNKVTEKGKYVELRCDPISGHTALYWYRQSLGQGPEFLIYFQGTGAADDSGLPNDRFFAVRPEGSVSTLKIQRTERGDSAVYLCASSLTAQGWGEQFFGPGTRLTVL.

Concerning this clone itself: The same CDR3 also results from other DNA sequences found in this sample. The gene calls are TRBV11-3 and TRBJ2-1, with D hard to call. CDR1 is SGHNT, CDR2 YENEEA, per germline. This CDR3 has 13 amino acids. V shed 1 base and J shed 5 bases, with 6 bases lying between them. The CDR3 is CASSLGRNNEQFF. In DNA form, the CDR3 reads TGTGCCAGCAGCTTAGGGAGAAACAATGAGCAGTTCTTC.

This rearrangement joins TRBV6-5 to TRBJ2-7; 9 bases fit TRBD1. With 6 bases clipped from V and 5 bases from J, the junction kept 8 bases outside the gene matches. Germline assignment: CDR1 MNHEY and CDR2 SVGAGI. There are 14 residues in the CDR3. CDR3 residues: CASRPNRGRDEQYF. The CDR3 DNA reads TGTGCCAGCAGACCTAACAGGGGGCGGGACGAGCAGTACTTC.

This clone has a single count. The chain links TRBV6-1 to TRBJ1-1; the D is unclear. Trimming took 2 bases from V and 6 from J, leaving 10 bases between them. CDR3 length: 13 amino acids. Germline V gene lookup returns CDR1 MNHNS and CDR2 SASEGT. CDR3 bases: TGTGCCAGCAGTGAAAACAGTTATTCTGAAGCTTTCTTT. This encodes CASSENSYSEAFF.

This chain joins TRBV30 and TRBJ1-5; a weak D match, TRBD1 (6 bases). V lost 5 bases, J lost 0 bases, and 8 bases lay in between. Germline CDR1 and CDR2: GTSNPN and SVGIG (reference sequence). CDR3 length equals 13 residues. CDR3 amino acids: CAWQGFSNQPQHF. The CDR3 DNA reads TGTGCCTGGCAGGGGTTTAGCAATCAGCCCCAGCATTTT.

This clone appeared once. The rearrangement uses TRBV6-6 and TRBJ1-3; TRBD1 agrees at 7 bases. J gave up 6 bases and V 4 bases, and 6 bases lay outside the gene matches. The germline V gene encodes CDR1 MNHNY and CDR2 SVGAGI (reference sequence). The CDR3 runs 14 residues. CDR3 DNA sequence: TGTGCCAGCAGTTTTCCGGGACAGAAAAACACCATATATTTT. It encodes CASSFPGQKNTIYF.

The chain couples TRBV3-1 (or the pseudogene TRBV3-2) to TRBJ2-7, with 14 bases identical to TRBD2. With 5 bases clipped from V and 6 bases from J, the junction kept 3 bases outside the gene matches. In germline, CDR1 is LGHDT, CDR2 YNNKEL (reference sequence). This CDR3 comprises 14 residues. The CDR3 region has the DNA TGTGCCAGCAGCTACGGGACTAGCGGGGGCGAGCAGTACTTC. This gives the protein CASSYGTSGGEQYF.

The rearrangement joins TRBV28 to TRBJ1-2; TRBD1 is a possible D gene (6 bases). The V end lost 3 bases, the J end lost 4 bases, and 12 bases lay between the germline ends. Germline CDR1 is MDHEN and CDR2 is SYDVKM. This CDR3 contains 14 residues. The chain's CDR3 is CASSFHRVLYGYTF. The CDR3 nucleotides read TGTGCCAGCAGTTTTCACAGGGTCCTCTATGGCTACACCTTC.

The J gene is TRBJ2-7, the V gene TRBV11-2; D is possibly TRBD1 (6 bases). Trimming pared 1 base from V and 3 bases from J, leaving 10 bases between. The CDR3 sequence is 14 residues long. Looked up from germline, CDR1 is SGHAT and CDR2 is FQNNGV. The CDR3 reads CASSLVGQIYEQYF. CDR3 sequence (DNA): TGTGCCAGCAGCTTAGTAGGACAGATCTACGAGCAGTACTTC. Variable domain in full (rest from reference TRBV11-2 and TRBJ2-7): EAGVAQSPRYKIIEKRQSVAFWCNPISGHATLYWYQQILGQGPKLLIQFQNNGVVDDSQLPKDRFSAERLKGVDSTLKIQPAKLEDSAVYLCASSLVGQIYEQYFGPGTRLTVT.

The V call is TRBV3-1 (or the pseudogene TRBV3-2), the J call TRBJ1-1; no definite D call. Germline values: CDR1 LGHDT, CDR2 YNNKEL (reference sequence). The CDR3 consists of 13 residues. Trimming pared 4 bases from V and 1 base from J, leaving 7 bases between. In DNA form, the CDR3 reads TGTGCCAGCAGCCCGAAGAGGAACACTGAAGCTTTCTTT. Translated, it gives CASSPKRNTEAFF.

The chain recombines TRBV30 with TRBJ1-1, with 8 positions matching TRBD1. In germline, CDR1 is GTSNPN, CDR2 SVGIG (reference sequence). The CDR3 length is 12 residues. The V gene end was trimmed by 3 bases and the J gene end by 5 bases; junction bases not matched to a gene: 2. CDR3 protein: CAWRQGGTEAFF. For the CDR3, the DNA is TGTGCCTGGAGACAGGGGGGGACTGAAGCTTTCTTT.

This chain uses TRBV27 with TRBJ1-1; 11 nucleotides align to TRBD1. Looked up from germline, CDR1 is MNHEY and CDR2 is SMNVEV (reference sequence). The CDR3 sequence is 14 residues long. V dropped 3 bases and J dropped 3; count of bases not matched to a gene: 0. The CDR3 DNA is TGTGCCAGCAGTTTGGGACAGGGGGACACTGAAGCTTTCTTT. Amino acids: CASSLGQGDTEAFF.

This clone was observed once. V usage is TRBV11-2 and J usage is TRBJ2-1; 7 nucleotides agree with TRBD2. The J segment lost 9 bases and the V segment lost 4 bases, leaving 9 bases of the junction unmatched. Germline V gene sequence: CDR1 SGHAT, CDR2 FQNNGV. This CDR3 contains 14 residues. CDR3 bases: TGTGCCAGCAGCTACGGGACTACCCGGGCTGAGCAGTTCTTC. It yields the protein CASSYGTTRAEQFF.

This CDR3 is CASSRDRGLSYEQYF. In nucleotides, the CDR3 is TGTGCCAGCAGCCGGGACAGGGGGCTATCCTACGAGCAGTACTTC. The chain combines TRBV7-6 with TRBJ2-7, with 12 nucleotides matching TRBD1. Germline trimming cut 5 bases from V and 1 base from J; bases unmatched to any gene: 3. CDR1 SGHVS and CDR2 FNYEAQ come from the germline V gene. The CDR3 covers 15 residues.

The V call is TRBV9, the J call TRBJ2-1; D unclear. Germline values: CDR1 SGDLS, CDR2 YYNGEE. The CDR3 loop spans 13 amino acids. V dropped 3 bases and J dropped 4 bases, with 8 bases sitting between them. The CDR3 reads CASSADKYNEQFF. CDR3 sequence (DNA): TGTGCCAGCAGCGCTGACAAATACAATGAGCAGTTCTTC.

This rearrangement joins TRBV6-5 to TRBJ2-3; TRBD2 aligns across 8 bases. The CDR3 is 13 amino acids. Germline V gene data show CDR1 as MNHEY and CDR2 as SVGAGI. V shed 8 bases, J shed 0 bases, and the junction held 1 base outside the gene matches. This chain's CDR3 is CASGTRSTDTQYF. The CDR3 nucleotides read TGTGCCAGCGGGACTAGGAGCACAGATACGCAGTATTTT.

This chain connects TRBV20-1 to TRBJ2-7, with 11 bases matching TRBD2. This CDR3 region has 14 residues. V shed 3 bases and J 1 base; nucleotides not matched to a gene: 2. Germline V gene sequence: CDR1 DFQATT, CDR2 SNEGSKA (reference sequence). In DNA form, the CDR3 reads TGCAGTGCTAGTCGGACTAGCGGGTCCTACGAGCAGTACTTC. Encoded protein: CSASRTSGSYEQYF.

The J gene is TRBJ2-7, the V gene TRBV25-1, with a weak D call TRBD2 (6 bases). The V gene lost 2 bases and the J gene lost 9 bases, with 20 bases spanning the gap. The CDR3 runs 15 residues. In germline, CDR1 is MGHDK, CDR2 SYGVNS. In DNA, the CDR3 is TGTGCCAGCAGTGAAGGGTCTATGGGCGGGATCGGGCAGTACTTC. Translating gives CASSEGSMGGIGQYF.

The gene calls are TRBV7-2 and TRBJ2-1; 8 nucleotides align to TRBD1. Losses at the gene ends were 7 bases for V and 9 bases for J; bases not matched to a gene: 8. The CDR3 contains 13 residues. Germline V gene sequence: CDR1 SGHTA, CDR2 FQGNSA. The CDR3 nucleotides are TGTGCCAGCACCGCAGGGACAGGATTTGAGCAGTTCTTC. Encoded protein: CASTAGTGFEQFF.

The V gene is TRBV11-2, the J gene TRBJ1-6; 10 bases align to TRBD1. Germline V gives CDR1 SGHAT, CDR2 FQNNGV. With V trimmed by 1 base and J by 7 bases, 4 bases remained unmatched. The CDR3 sequence is 16 residues long. CDR3 sequence: CASSLGTGGSNSPLHF. Here the CDR3 DNA reads TGTGCCAGCAGCTTAGGGACAGGGGGTTCAAATTCACCCCTCCACTTT.

The chain employs TRBV19 and TRBJ2-1; D may be TRBD1 (5 bases). Trimming took off 6 bases at V and 2 bases at J, with 8 bases between the two ends. The germline V gene encodes CDR1 LNHDA and CDR2 SQIVND (reference sequence). The CDR3 loop spans 13 amino acids. In DNA, the CDR3 is TGTGCCAGTAGCTTGACAGCCTACAATGAGCAGTTCTTC. As protein: CASSLTAYNEQFF.

As to this clone: This may be a read error: a much more frequent sequence differs by one nucleotide. The chain uses TRBV14 and TRBJ2-1; no clear D. V was clipped by 0 bases and J by 4 bases, with 4 bases between them. The CDR3 loop spans 13 amino acids. CDR1 is SGHDN and CDR2 is FVKESK in the germline V gene. CDR3 protein: CASSQDFYNEQFF. The CDR3 nucleotides read TGTGCCAGCAGCCAAGACTTTTACAATGAGCAGTTCTTC.

This chain uses TRBV5-4 with TRBJ2-1; 7 positions agree with TRBD1. The germline V gene encodes CDR1 SGHNT and CDR2 YYREEE (reference sequence). J lost 0 bases, V lost 7 bases, and 13 bases had no gene match. The CDR3 sequence is 17 residues long. In DNA form, the CDR3 reads TGTGCCAGCCAGGGGGACCTCTCTTCAAGCTCCTACAATGAGCAGTTCTTC. It yields the protein CASQGDLSSSSYNEQFF. Looking up the rest from reference TRBV5-4 and TRBJ2-1 gives the full variable domain: ETGVTQSPTHLIKTRGQQVTLRCSSQSGHNTVSWYQQALGQGPQFIFQYYREEENGRGNFPPRFSGLQFPNYSSELNVNALELDDSALYLCASQGDLSSSSYNEQFFGPGTRLTVL.

This clone was detected ten times or more. The J gene is TRBJ1-4, the V gene TRBV5-1; D not certain. Germline assignment: CDR1 SGHRS and CDR2 YFSETQ. The CDR3 covers 16 residues. V was cut by 0 bases and J by 4 bases, with 13 bases left in between. The CDR3 region is CASSLAPGPSNEKLFF. DNA for the CDR3: TGCGCCAGCAGCTTGGCCCCAGGCCCCAGTAATGAAAAACTGTTTTTT.

V is TRBV28 and J is TRBJ2-3; D is perhaps TRBD2 (6 bases). CDR1 MDHEN and CDR2 SYDVKM come from the germline V gene. With 7 bases removed from V and 1 base from J, the gap between germline ends came to 15 bases. The length of the CDR3 is 15 residues. CDR3 sequence reads: CASKLTGEGTDTQYF. The CDR3 DNA reads as TGTGCCAGCAAACTTACGGGGGAGGGCACAGATACGCAGTATTTT.

The sample holds one count of this clone. The chain links TRBV7-9 to TRBJ2-5; 7 bases agree with TRBD1. The V segment lost 5 bases and the J segment 4 bases; nucleotides outside the gene matches: 4. The germline CDR1 and CDR2 sequences are SEHNR and FQNEAQ (reference sequence). The CDR3 totals 13 residues. CDR3 sequence (DNA): TGTGCCAGCAGCGACAGGGTTCCAGAGACCCAGTACTTC. It is translated as CASSDRVPETQYF.

The chain combines TRBV3-1 (or the pseudogene TRBV3-2) with TRBJ2-2; tentatively, D is TRBD1 (6 bases). The CDR3 extends over 15 amino acids. The germline V gene encodes CDR1 LGHDT and CDR2 YNNKEL (reference sequence). Between the trimmed V and J ends, which lost 4 bases and 0 bases, there was a span of 9 bases. The CDR3: CASSRRQANTGELFF. The CDR3 coding sequence is TGTGCCAGCAGCCGGAGACAGGCGAACACCGGGGAGCTGTTTTTT.

This chain connects TRBV5-1 to TRBJ1-2; TRBD1 matches at 10 bases. CDR1 is SGHRS, CDR2 YFSETQ, per germline. The CDR3 runs to 15 residues. The trim removed 4 bases at V and 3 bases at J, leaving 6 bases unmatched. The CDR3 loop reads CASSNRQGADYGYTF. The CDR3 DNA follows: TGCGCCAGCAGCAATCGACAGGGGGCCGACTATGGCTACACCTTC.

This chain connects TRBV11-3 to TRBJ2-7, with TRBD1 matching over 10 bases. CDR3 length equals 13 residues. CDR1 and CDR2 from the germline V gene are SGHNT and YENEEA. The junction had 5 bases not matched to a gene; V was cut back by 6 bases and J by 6 bases. CDR3: CASSRDRGGEQYF. The CDR3, as DNA: TGTGCCAGCAGTAGGGACAGGGGAGGCGAGCAGTACTTC.